These 26 T cell receptor beta chains originate from one sample sequenced in a study of cytomegalovirus exposure and HLA in healthy donors. Primers: 60 Vbeta forward and 13 Jbeta reverse. The protocol was immunoSEQ multiplex PCR, while the TCRdb copy is restricted to in-frame clones and leaves out a portion. The sample has roughly 220,000 clones; roughly 68% are singletons. The sample comprised PBMCs. The receptor set was obtained from a man aged 35 to 55 in good health and CMV-seropositive.

The chain carries TRBV7-9 and TRBJ1-1, with D unclear. This CDR3 comprises 9 residues. The ends were cut back, 10 bases at V and 4 bases at J, with 4 bases in the middle. Looked up from germline, CDR1 is SEHNR and CDR2 is FQNEAQ (reference sequence). The CDR3 nucleotides read TGTGCCACCTCCACTGAAGCTTTCTTT. Translated: CATSTEAFF.

This chain connects TRBV7-6 to TRBJ2-1, with TRBD1 matching over 10 bases. Germline CDR1 SGHVS, CDR2 FNYEAQ. This CDR3 is 15 amino acids long. Trimming removed 1 base from V and 8 bases from J; junction bases left unmatched: 5. In DNA, the CDR3 is TGTGCCAGCAGCTTAGAGGGGACAGGGGAACATGAGCAGTTCTTC. Protein product: CASSLEGTGEHEQFF.

The gene calls are TRBV5-4 and TRBJ2-5; the match to TRBD2 covers 7 bases. The CDR3 length is 13 residues. CDR1 is SGHNT, CDR2 YYREEE, per germline (reference sequence). J was trimmed by 5 bases and V by 7 bases; bases with no gene match: 8. In DNA form, the CDR3 reads TGTGCCAGCTCCCCGACTAGCCGGGAGACCCAGTACTTC. This translates into CASSPTSRETQYF.

The chain has TRBV10-2 and TRBJ2-7; D is possibly TRBD1 (8 bases). This CDR3 has 16 residues. Germline CDR1 WSHSY, CDR2 SAAADI. V was shortened by 8 bases and J by 6 bases, with 26 bases between the two germline ends. The CDR3 region has the DNA TGCGCCAGCTACCCCCGAGCTACAGGGGGGGGGCGCGAGCAGTACTTC. Translation: CASYPRATGGGREQYF.

V usage is TRBV12-5 and J usage is TRBJ2-7; D uncertain. The CDR3 spans 11 residues. CDR1 LGHNT and CDR2 FRNRAP come from the germline V gene. Between the trimmed V and J ends, which lost 4 bases and 4 bases, there was a span of 5 bases. For the CDR3, the DNA is TGTGCTAGTGGTTCCCTGTACGAGCAGTACTTC. Translated: CASGSLYEQYF.

In the case of this clone: Distinct nucleotide sequences in the sample also encode this CDR3. This chain connects TRBV2 to TRBJ1-3; 8 nucleotides agree with TRBD1. The CDR3 totals 15 residues. V lost 5 bases to trimming and J lost 0 bases; unmatched junction nucleotides: 3. Germline CDR1 and CDR2: SNHLY and FYNNEI. The CDR3 reads CASSIDRGSGNTIYF. DNA for the CDR3: TGTGCCAGCAGTATCGACAGGGGCTCTGGAAACACCATATATTTT. The full variable domain, its missing parts supplied by reference TRBV2 and TRBJ1-3, is EPEVTQTPSHQVTQMGQEVILRCVPISNHLYFYWYRQILGQKVEFLVSFYNNEISEKSEIFDDQFSVERPDGSNFTLKIRSTKLEDSAMYFCASSIDRGSGNTIYFGEGSWLTVV.

This clone has a single count. The rearrangement links TRBV7-9 to TRBJ2-5; the D is unclear. Between the trimmed V and J ends, which lost 5 bases and 1 base, there was a span of 11 bases. The CDR3 sequence is 14 residues long. Germline V CDR1 and CDR2: SEHNR, FQNEAQ (reference sequence). The CDR3 DNA follows: TGTGCCAGCAGCCACTCGTATTCCCAAGAGACCCAGTACTTC. Its translation: CASSHSYSQETQYF.

The rearrangement uses TRBV15 and TRBJ1-5, with D possibly TRBD1 on 5 matching bases. CDR1 is LNHNV and CDR2 is YYDKDF in the germline V gene (reference sequence). CDR3 length: 13 amino acids. Trimming cost V 5 bases and J 2 bases, with 7 bases left between them. The CDR3 loop is CATSGGGNQPQHF. The DNA of the CDR3 is TGTGCCACCAGCGGGGGGGGCAATCAGCCCCAGCATTTT.

This CDR3 is CASGVTRSGDTQYF. CDR3 bases: TGCGCCAGCGGGGTGACTAGAAGCGGAGATACGCAGTATTTT. J is TRBJ2-3 and V is TRBV5-1; D possibly corresponds to TRBD2 (6 bases). Germline V lookup: CDR1 SGHRS, CDR2 YFSETQ. The CDR3 sequence is 14 residues long. The germline V and J ends were trimmed by 7 bases and 5 bases, with 17 bases remaining between them.

In this sample, this clone turned up a few times. The chain recombines TRBV6-1 with TRBJ2-2, with 7 bases that match TRBD1. The V segment lost 1 base and the J segment 5 bases; nucleotides outside the gene matches: 7. CDR1 and CDR2 from the germline V gene are MNHNS and SASEGT. This CDR3 comprises 16 residues. This CDR3 reads CASSEDRQGDTGELFF. CDR3 coding DNA: TGTGCCAGCAGTGAAGATCGTCAGGGGGATACCGGGGAGCTGTTTTTT.

In nucleotides, the CDR3 is TGTGCCATCAGGGGACAGGGGAACCCTAACTATGGCTACACCTTC. This encodes CAIRGQGNPNYGYTF. This chain connects TRBV10-3 to TRBJ1-2, with 10 bases lining up with TRBD1. This CDR3 has 15 amino acids. Germline V gives CDR1 ENHRY, CDR2 SYGVKD. Germline trimming cut 6 bases from V and 0 bases from J; bases unmatched to any gene: 4.

This clone has only a few counts. The junction departs from the called germline gene at one end, perhaps through a read error. This chain uses TRBV7-9 with TRBJ2-2; D unclear. The CDR3 spans 10 residues. Germline V lookup: CDR1 SEHNR, CDR2 FQNEAQ (reference sequence). CDR3 nucleotides: TGTTCCAGCCTACTTAGCGAGCTGTTTTTT. Its translation is CSSLLSELFF. The full variable domain, completed using reference TRBV7-9 and TRBJ2-2, is DTGVSQNPRHKITKRGQNVTFRCDPISEHNRLYWYRQTLGQGPEFLTYFQNEAQLEKSRLLSDRFSAERPKGSFSTLEIQRTEQGDSAMYLCSSLLSELFFGEGSRLTVL.

The gene calls are TRBV5-4 and TRBJ1-1, with unresolved D. Trimming shortened V by 4 bases and J by 0 bases, and 10 bases separated the two germline ends. This CDR3 comprises 14 residues. Germline CDR1 reads SGHNT; CDR2 reads YYREEE (reference sequence). CDR3: CASSPFIMNTEAFF. For the CDR3, the DNA is TGTGCCAGCAGCCCCTTTATAATGAACACTGAAGCTTTCTTT.

This clone was seen a few times. The J gene is TRBJ2-6, the V gene TRBV4-1; D is ambiguous. There are 17 residues in the CDR3. Trimming took 0 bases from V and 0 from J, leaving 9 bases between them. Germline CDR1 and CDR2: MGHRA and YSYEKL. The chain's CDR3 is CASSQERMYSGANVLTF. The CDR3 region has the DNA TGCGCCAGCAGCCAAGAGAGGATGTACTCTGGGGCCAACGTCCTGACTTTC.

The chain uses TRBV27 and TRBJ1-5, with 7 bases identical to TRBD1. Germline CDR1 and CDR2: MNHEY and SMNVEV (reference sequence). This CDR3 has 15 residues. The V gene end was trimmed by 3 bases and the J gene end by 2 bases; junction bases not matched to a gene: 4. For the CDR3, the DNA is TGTGCCAGCAGTTTTAGACAGGGTCGCAATCAGCCCCAGCATTTT. This codes for CASSFRQGRNQPQHF.

This clone has only one observation. CDR3 in amino acids: CASSLEGAQTNYGYTF. For the CDR3, the DNA is TGTGCCAGCAGCTTAGAAGGGGCGCAGACTAACTATGGCTACACCTTC. The gene calls are TRBV7-9 and TRBJ1-2; tentatively, D is TRBD1 (5 bases). V lost 1 base and J lost 0, with 12 bases in between. The CDR3 runs to 16 residues. The germline V gene has CDR1 SEHNR and CDR2 FQNEAQ (reference sequence).

The rearrangement uses TRBV5-4 and TRBJ1-1, with D possibly being TRBD1 (5 bases). The CDR3 covers 12 residues. Germline V gene lookup returns CDR1 SGHNT and CDR2 YYREEE (reference sequence). V lost 4 bases, J lost 11 bases, and 15 bases lay in between. CDR3 in amino acids: CASSKDERGAFF. DNA for the CDR3: TGTGCCAGCAGCAAAGACGAACGGGGGGCTTTCTTT.

The chain has TRBV28 and TRBJ1-2, with 9 positions matching TRBD1. V shed 7 bases, J shed 7 bases, and the junction held 7 bases outside the gene matches. Per the germline V gene, CDR1 is MDHEN and CDR2 is SYDVKM. CDR3 length: 13 amino acids. The CDR3 bases are TGTGCCAGCACCGAGGACAGGGGTATTGGCTACACCTTC. Encoded protein: CASTEDRGIGYTF.

This clone was observed a handful of times. The chain has TRBV5-1 and TRBJ2-5, with 11 bases lining up with TRBD2. V gave up 4 bases and J gave up 3 bases; unmatched junction bases: 2. Germline CDR1 SGHRS, CDR2 YFSETQ. This CDR3 region has 14 residues. Here the CDR3 reads CASSPGLAEETQYF. DNA of the CDR3: TGCGCCAGCAGCCCGGGACTAGCGGAAGAGACCCAGTACTTC.

The sample holds a few counts of this clone. The genes are TRBV7-2 and TRBJ2-6; D remains unclear. This CDR3 contains 16 residues. CDR1 is SGHTA and CDR2 is FQGNSA in the germline V gene. The V end was cut by 0 bases, the J end by 0 bases, with 6 bases between. The CDR3 loop reads CASSLARSSGANVLTF. The CDR3 DNA is TGTGCCAGCAGCTTAGCACGCAGCTCTGGGGCCAACGTCCTGACTTTC. The variable domain in full, completed from reference TRBV7-2 and TRBJ2-6, reads GAGVSQSPSNKVTEKGKDVELRCDPISGHTALYWYRQSLGQGLEFLIYFQGNSAPDKSGLPSDRFSAERTGGSVSTLTIQRTQQEDSAVYLCASSLARSSGANVLTFGAGSRLTVL.

V and J are TRBV28 and TRBJ1-4; 8 nucleotides align to TRBD1. This CDR3 has 14 residues. Germline CDR1 and CDR2: MDHEN and SYDVKM. The V segment lost 4 bases and the J segment 5 bases; nucleotides outside the gene matches: 3. CDR3 bases: TGTGCCAGCAGTTGGACAGGGACGAATGAAAAACTGTTTTTT. This translates into CASSWTGTNEKLFF. Full variable domain (outside the CDR3, taken from reference TRBV28 and TRBJ1-4): DVKVTQSSRYLVKRTGEKVFLECVQDMDHENMFWYRQDPGLGLRLIYFSYDVKMKEKGDIPEGYSVSREKKERFSLILESASTNQTSMYLCASSWTGTNEKLFFGSGTQLSVL.

V is TRBV7-8 and J is TRBJ1-5, with D possibly TRBD1 on 5 matching bases. Per the germline V gene, CDR1 is SGHVS and CDR2 is FQNEAQ. V dropped 2 bases and J dropped 6 bases, with 14 bases sitting between them. The CDR3 runs to 15 residues. The CDR3 DNA reads TGTGCCAGCAGCTTAATGCAGGGTCCGAGTCAGCCCCAGCATTTT. Encoded protein: CASSLMQGPSQPQHF.

This clone is a singleton in its sample. The chain carries TRBV5-1 and TRBJ2-3, with TRBD2 matching 14 bases. The CDR3 contains 18 residues. The germline V gene encodes CDR1 SGHRS and CDR2 YFSETQ. Trimming at V came to 3 bases and at J to 0 bases, leaving 6 bases not matched to a gene. The chain's CDR3 is CASSSGLAGGVSTDTQYF. In DNA, the CDR3 is TGCGCCAGCAGCTCAGGACTAGCGGGGGGCGTTAGCACAGATACGCAGTATTTT.

The chain combines TRBV29-1 with TRBJ1-1, with a weak D call TRBD1 (6 bases). Per germline, CDR1 SQVTM and CDR2 ANQGSEA. Trimming took 5 bases from V and 3 from J, leaving 13 bases between them. CDR3 size: 13 residues. The CDR3 spells CSVNGPGDTEAFF. CDR3 bases: TGCAGCGTTAACGGGCCAGGGGACACTGAAGCTTTCTTT.

This sequence joins TRBV6-6 and TRBJ2-7; 9 bases map to TRBD1. CDR3 size: 14 residues. Germline trimming cut 2 bases from V and 3 bases from J; bases unmatched to any gene: 2. Germline loops: CDR1 MNHNY, CDR2 SVGAGI (reference sequence). The CDR3 loop reads CASSYKTGGYEQYF. CDR3 nucleotide sequence: TGTGCCAGCAGTTACAAGACAGGGGGCTACGAGCAGTACTTC.

The V call is TRBV5-6, the J call TRBJ1-2; unclear D gene. The V end was cut by 4 bases, the J end by 8 bases, with 12 bases between. The CDR3 runs 12 residues. Germline V gene lookup returns CDR1 SGHDT and CDR2 YYEEEE. The CDR3 spells CASSPGRDGYTF. DNA of the CDR3: TGTGCCAGCAGCCCGGGGAGAGACGGCTACACCTTC.